The 20 T cell receptor beta chains below come from one sample, sequenced in a study of T cell responses to AZD1222 COVID-19 vaccine (dated by TCRdb to about 2021). According to the study, the label for this sample's time point signals: baseline before first vaccination. The library was prepared using the immunoSEQ multiplex PCR assay. Drawn from immuneACCESS, this table holds only the in-frame rearrangements with V and J called that TCRdb kept. Clones are partly lost; checked studies trace under half to an unresolved V gene and leave the rest unexplained. Present in this sample are 100,000 to 150,000 clones, about 90% of which were seen just once. Clones ranked in the top ten supply 0.85% to 1.3% of the sample. The material was peripheral blood, obtained on day 0 of AZD1222 vaccination. These receptors all come from an adult in good health.

V usage is TRBV11-2 and J usage is TRBJ2-7, with TRBD2 identical over 7 bases. V shed 5 bases, J shed 6 bases, and the junction held 13 bases outside the gene matches. Per the germline V gene, CDR1 is SGHAT and CDR2 is FQNNGV. CDR3 length equals 15 residues. The CDR3 region has the DNA TGTGCCAGCAGCCCTCCGGGCGGTGGGGAGGGCGAGCAGTACTTC. Translating gives CASSPPGGGEGEQYF.

The gene calls are TRBV29-1 and TRBJ2-4; no firm D call. V lost 6 bases and J 0 bases, leaving 12 bases between the germline ends. Germline CDR1 reads SQVTM; CDR2 reads ANQGSEA. The CDR3 loop spans 14 amino acids. The CDR3 region is CSVARVLAKNIQYF. The DNA of the CDR3 is TGCAGCGTGGCACGGGTGCTAGCCAAAAACATTCAGTACTTC.

The genes are TRBV9 and TRBJ1-3; 11 bases line up with TRBD1. This CDR3 is 16 amino acids long. Per germline, CDR1 SGDLS and CDR2 YYNGEE. With 3 bases clipped from V and 2 bases from J, the junction kept 4 bases outside the gene matches. In DNA form, the CDR3 reads TGTGCCAGCAGCGGATCGGACAGGGGGCCTGGAAACACCATATATTTT. Translated, it gives CASSGSDRGPGNTIYF.

The chain employs TRBV15 and TRBJ2-3; D remains unclear. Germline V gives CDR1 LNHNV, CDR2 YYDKDF (reference sequence). The germline V and J ends were trimmed by 5 bases and 8 bases, with 11 bases remaining between them. This CDR3 is built from 12 residues. Here the CDR3 reads CATSPRYTTQYF. The CDR3 nucleotides are TGTGCCACCAGCCCTCGTTATACTACGCAGTATTTT.

This chain joins TRBV7-3 and TRBJ2-2; D call uncertain. V gave up 5 bases and J gave up 6 bases, with 7 bases separating them. The CDR3 contains 12 residues. Germline V lookup: CDR1 SGHTA, CDR2 FQGTGA. CDR3: CASSPGPGELFF. The DNA of the CDR3 is TGTGCCAGCAGCCCCGGGCCCGGGGAGCTGTTTTTT.

V is TRBV3-1 (or the pseudogene TRBV3-2) and J is TRBJ1-3; D is ambiguous. Germline CDR1 reads LGHDT; CDR2 reads YNNKEL (reference sequence). This CDR3 comprises 13 residues. V lost 2 bases to trimming and J lost 7 bases, with 9 bases between them. CDR3 sequence reads: CASSQQAGNTIYF. In DNA form, the CDR3 reads TGTGCCAGCAGCCAACAAGCGGGGAACACCATATATTTT.

This chain joins TRBV12-3 or TRBV12-4 and TRBJ1-4, with TRBD1 identical over 8 bases. With 4 bases clipped from V and 7 bases from J, the junction kept 2 bases outside the gene matches. The CDR3 covers 13 residues. The CDR3 sequence: CASSWGQAEKLFF. The CDR3 DNA reads TGTGCCAGCAGTTGGGGACAGGCTGAAAAACTGTTTTTT.

V is TRBV5-1 and J is TRBJ1-4; the D gene is possibly TRBD1 (6 bases). V lost 4 bases and J 7 bases, leaving 20 bases between the germline ends. The CDR3 is 16 amino acids. CDR1 SGHRS and CDR2 YFSETQ come from the germline V gene. CDR3 in DNA: TGCGCCAGCAGCCTCCCGGGGGGGCCGGGGGGTGAAAAACTGTTTTTT. Amino acids: CASSLPGGPGGEKLFF.

The chain carries TRBV5-4 and TRBJ1-4; D gene unclear. The CDR3 is 14 residues long. Per the germline V gene, CDR1 is SGHNT and CDR2 is YYREEE (reference sequence). V shed 3 bases and J shed 7 bases, with 13 bases lying between them. Here the CDR3 reads CASSYFGAGEKLFF. Here the CDR3 DNA reads TGTGCCAGCAGCTATTTCGGTGCCGGTGAAAAACTGTTTTTT.

This rearrangement joins TRBV11-3 to TRBJ2-1; 7 bases fit TRBD1. Unmatched junction bases numbered 5, after V lost 6 bases and J lost 9 bases. This CDR3 comprises 12 residues. CDR1 is SGHNT and CDR2 is YENEEA in the germline V gene. The CDR3 loop is CASSRQGTEQFF. As DNA, the CDR3 is TGTGCCAGCAGTCGACAGGGTACTGAGCAGTTCTTC.

J is TRBJ1-4 and V is TRBV9; D is ambiguous. The CDR3 is 14 residues long. The germline V gene encodes CDR1 SGDLS and CDR2 YYNGEE. V lost 0 bases and J lost 4, with 7 bases in between. CDR3 bases: TGTGCCAGCAGCGTAGGCTCTGATAATGAAAAACTGTTTTTT. It encodes CASSVGSDNEKLFF. Full variable domain (outside the CDR3, taken from reference TRBV9 and TRBJ1-4): DSGVTQTPKHLITATGQRVTLRCSPRSGDLSVYWYQQSLDQGLQFLIQYYNGEERAKGNILERFSAQQFPDLHSELNLSSLELGDSALYFCASSVGSDNEKLFFGSGTQLSVL.

J is TRBJ1-1 and V is TRBV6-2 or TRBV6-3, with D possibly matching TRBD1 (5 bases). This CDR3 has 17 residues. V lost 4 bases to trimming and J lost 4 bases, with 22 bases between them. Germline V gene data show CDR1 as MNHEY and CDR2 as SVGEGT. CDR3 loop: CASSLGGFWRGSTEAFF. The CDR3 DNA reads as TGTGCCAGCAGTTTAGGAGGATTCTGGAGGGGAAGCACTGAAGCTTTCTTT.

The chain has TRBV10-3 and TRBJ1-1; 7 positions match TRBD1. The germline gives CDR1 ENHRY, CDR2 SYGVKD. The CDR3 has 17 residues. Trimming at V came to 2 bases and at J to 0 bases, leaving 9 bases not matched to a gene. The CDR3 DNA sequence: TGTGCCATCAGTGAGCCCACAGGGGCCTCGATGAACACTGAAGCTTTCTTT. It yields the protein CAISEPTGASMNTEAFF.

The V gene is TRBV28, the J gene TRBJ1-5; the match to TRBD1 covers 7 bases. The CDR3 covers 14 residues. J gave up 6 bases and V 5 bases, and 7 bases lay outside the gene matches. Germline V gene sequence: CDR1 MDHEN, CDR2 SYDVKM. CDR3: CASSRQGRGQPQHF. As DNA, the CDR3 is TGTGCCAGCAGTCGACAGGGTAGAGGTCAGCCCCAGCATTTT.

This clone was detected only once. The rearrangement joins TRBV15 to TRBJ2-7, with 10 nucleotides matching TRBD1. The V gene's germline CDR1 is LNHNV and CDR2 YYDKDF (reference sequence). Germline trimming cut 4 bases from V and 2 bases from J; bases unmatched to any gene: 5. This CDR3 has 15 residues. As DNA, the CDR3 is TGTGCCACCAGCACTGGACAGGGGGGCCCCTACGAGCAGTACTTC. Protein product: CATSTGQGGPYEQYF.

This clone was found once. The chain couples TRBV27 to TRBJ1-2; no clear D gene. The V end lost 9 bases, the J end lost 4 bases, and 18 bases lay between the germline ends. Per the germline V gene, CDR1 is MNHEY and CDR2 is SMNVEV (reference sequence). The CDR3 contains 14 residues. The CDR3 region is CASSPGQVPYGYTF. The CDR3 nucleotides are TGTGCCAGTTCCCCTGGGCAGGTCCCCTATGGCTACACCTTC.

J is TRBJ1-1 and V is TRBV5-1; no clear D. Trimming took off 0 bases at V and 0 bases at J, with 3 bases between the two ends. Germline CDR1 and CDR2: SGHRS and YFSETQ. The CDR3 has 13 amino acids. The CDR3 reads CASSLAVNTEAFF. The CDR3 DNA follows: TGCGCCAGCAGCTTGGCCGTGAACACTGAAGCTTTCTTT.

In this sample, this clone turned up once. J is TRBJ2-3 and V is TRBV29-1; 8 nucleotides line up with TRBD2. The length of the CDR3 is 18 residues. The V and J ends lost 2 bases and 1 base, in that order; junction bases with no gene match: 14. CDR1 and CDR2 from the germline V gene are SQVTM and ANQGSEA. The CDR3, as DNA: TGCAGCGTTGAACCCCAAACACTAGCGGAGGGGGGCACAGATACGCAGTATTTT. It yields the protein CSVEPQTLAEGGTDTQYF.

CDR3 amino acids: CASSLTEGSYNEQFF. The CDR3 DNA reads TGCGCCAGCAGCCTAACGGAGGGCTCCTACAATGAGCAGTTCTTC. This chain links TRBV4-1 with TRBJ2-1; tentatively, D is TRBD2 (6 bases). The CDR3 loop spans 15 amino acids. Germline lookup yields CDR1 MGHRA and CDR2 YSYEKL. V gave up 4 bases and J gave up 0 bases, with 10 bases separating them.

The chain combines TRBV29-1 with TRBJ2-1, with D tentatively TRBD1 or TRBD2 (5 bases each). The CDR3 runs 14 residues. Germline CDR1 is SQVTM and CDR2 is ANQGSEA. V was cut by 4 bases and J by 1 base, with 11 bases left in between. The CDR3: CSVARDQSYNEQFF. For the CDR3, the DNA is TGCAGCGTTGCAAGGGACCAGTCCTACAATGAGCAGTTCTTC.